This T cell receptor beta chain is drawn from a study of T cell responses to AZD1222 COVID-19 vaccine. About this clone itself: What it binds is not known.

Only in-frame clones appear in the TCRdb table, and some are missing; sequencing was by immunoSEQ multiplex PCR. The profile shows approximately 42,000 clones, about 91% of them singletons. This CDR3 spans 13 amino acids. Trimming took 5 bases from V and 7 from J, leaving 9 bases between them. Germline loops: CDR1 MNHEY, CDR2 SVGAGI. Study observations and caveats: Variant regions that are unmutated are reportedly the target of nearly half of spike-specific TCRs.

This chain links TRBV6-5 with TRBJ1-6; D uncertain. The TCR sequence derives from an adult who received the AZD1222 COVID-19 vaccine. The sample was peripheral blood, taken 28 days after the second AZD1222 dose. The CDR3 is CASSPKPNSPLHF. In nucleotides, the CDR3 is TGTGCCAGCAGTCCCAAGCCAAATTCACCCCTCCACTTT.